The 30 T cell receptor beta chains below were found in one sample sequenced in a study of T cells in Graves' hyperthyroidism and ophthalmopathy (dated by TCRdb to between 2019 and 2020). Receptors were amplified or captured by multiplex PCR. The sequencer listed for this sample is Illumina HiSeq 2000. Amplification of TCR beta CDR3 regions was carried out from RNA transcripts. The TCR CDR3 was subjected to a first round of RT-PCR using the HTBI primer set and the Qiagen OneStep RT-PCR kit. Through fastp at Q25 and MiXCR, TCRdb rebuilt clones from the public reads, retaining in-frame beta chains. CDR3 protein sequences are deduplicated, and each keeps its most common genes and DNA. The sample table shows 95,000 to 100,000 distinct CDR3 sequences, and roughly half are seen once. Together, the top ten hold roughly 26% of the sample. The specimen sequenced was blood. The receptors were sampled from a woman aged 40 to 50 with Graves' hyperthyroidism.

This clonotype appeared many times. This chain joins TRBV7-6 and TRBJ2-2; 14 positions match TRBD2. From germline, CDR1 is SGHVS and CDR2 FNYEAQ. This CDR3 is 17 amino acids long. V shed 5 bases and J 5 bases; nucleotides not matched to a gene: 7. CDR3 loop: CASSLFGTSGGTGELFF. The CDR3 coding sequence is TGTGCCAGCAGCCTTTTTGGGACTAGCGGGGGTACCGGGGAGCTGTTTTTT. Full variable domain (outside the CDR3, taken from reference TRBV7-6 and TRBJ2-2): GAGVSQSPRYKVTKRGQDVALRCDPISGHVSLYWYRQALGQGPEFLTYFNYEAQQDKSGLPNDRFSAERPEGSISTLTIQRTEQRDSAMYRCASSLFGTSGGTGELFFGEGSRLTVL.

The chain joins TRBV12-3 or TRBV12-4 to TRBJ2-2; D is unresolved. This CDR3 region has 14 residues. The V end was cut by 6 bases, the J end by 5 bases, with 13 bases between. The CDR3 DNA reads as TGTGCCAGCAGGTCCCTCGGCGGAACCGGGGAGCTGTTTTTT. Protein product: CASRSLGGTGELFF.

The chain carries TRBV12-3 or TRBV12-4 and TRBJ1-2, with D perhaps TRBD1 (5 bases). The CDR3 has 13 amino acids. Between the trimmed V and J ends, which lost 3 bases and 7 bases, there was a span of 12 bases. CDR3 DNA sequence: TGTGCCAGCAGTTTTTGGGGGTTCTTTGGCTACACCTTC. It yields the protein CASSFWGFFGYTF.

This clonotype was seen repeatedly, ten times or more. The chain has TRBV6-6 and TRBJ2-7, with D uncertain. The V gene lost 8 bases and the J gene lost 2 bases, with 22 bases spanning the gap. The CDR3 runs to 16 residues. Germline CDR1 reads MNHNY; CDR2 reads SVGAGI (reference sequence). The CDR3: CASETGTSSEPYEQYF. The CDR3 DNA reads TGTGCCAGCGAAACGGGTACTTCATCAGAGCCCTACGAGCAGTACTTC.

This clonotype was detected ten times or more. The V call is TRBV7-2, the J call TRBJ2-7, with TRBD2 as a possible D gene (6 bases). The CDR3 extends over 13 amino acids. Trimming took off 5 bases at V and 5 bases at J, with 13 bases between the two ends. Germline-derived CDR1 and CDR2 are SGHTA and FQGNSA. CDR3 coding DNA: TGTGCCAGCAGCAGGGAGGTTTACGACGAGCAGTACTTC. This encodes CASSREVYDEQYF. The full variable domain, rest sourced from reference TRBV7-2 and TRBJ2-7, is GAGVSQSPSNKVTEKGKDVELRCDPISGHTALYWYRQSLGQGLEFLIYFQGNSAPDKSGLPSDRFSAERTGGSVSTLTIQRTQQEDSAVYLCASSREVYDEQYFGPGTRLTVT.

The chain joins TRBV15 to TRBJ2-7; 11 nucleotides agree with TRBD2. After removal of 5 bases from V and 3 bases from J, the junction contained 6 bases not matched to a gene. Germline assignment: CDR1 LNHNV and CDR2 YYDKDF (reference sequence). The CDR3 runs to 15 residues. The CDR3 DNA follows: TGTGCCACCAGCCCGCCGACTAGCGGGAACTACGAGCAGTACTTC. It translates to CATSPPTSGNYEQYF.

V and J are TRBV20-1 and TRBJ2-7; 13 bases are shared with TRBD2. Germline lookup yields CDR1 DFQATT and CDR2 SNEGSKA (reference sequence). The CDR3 is 14 residues long. The ends lost 5 bases at V and 2 bases at J; junction bases unmatched: 3. The CDR3, as DNA: TGCAGTGCTCCCGGGACTAGCGGGGCCTACGAGCAGTACTTC. Its translation is CSAPGTSGAYEQYF.

Points on this clonotype: This may come from a read error, since a much larger clone is one base off. This sequence joins TRBV7-2 and TRBJ2-7; 8 positions agree with TRBD2. CDR3 length: 17 residues. Germline-derived CDR1 and CDR2 are SGHTA and FQGNSA. V dropped 4 bases and J dropped 2; count of bases not matched to a gene: 13. The CDR3 spells CASSWGLVGGSPYEQYF. CDR3 DNA sequence: TGTGCCAGCAGCTGGGGACTAGTGGGAGGTTCCCCCTACGAGCAGTACTTC.

In the case of this clonotype: The conserved phenylalanine or tryptophan is not found at the CDR3 terminus, so this likely reflects a read error. The DNA is omitted, as the CDR3 cannot be located on it reliably, and the CDR3 follows TCRdb's listing. V and J are TRBV5-1 and TRBJ2-2; TRBD2 reflects the table's D call only, with no check against the DNA. Looked up from germline, CDR1 is SGHRS and CDR2 is YFSETQ. The CDR3 spans 9 residues, counting both ends. Here the CDR3 reads CASTLTAGV.

Many counts were recorded for this clonotype. V usage is TRBV24-1 and J usage is TRBJ2-7, with 13 bases lining up with TRBD2. J lost 6 bases, V lost 2 bases, and 6 bases had no gene match. This CDR3 contains 16 residues. CDR1 is KGHDR, CDR2 SFDVKD, per germline. CDR3: CATSDSTTSGRFEQYF. CDR3 bases: TGTGCCACCAGTGATTCCACGACTAGCGGGAGGTTCGAGCAGTACTTC.

The table lists this clonotype with a count of one. J is TRBJ2-7 and V is TRBV6-1, with D perhaps TRBD2 (5 bases). The germline V gene has CDR1 MNHNS and CDR2 SASEGT. This CDR3 region has 14 residues. CDR3 in DNA: TGTGCTAGAGTCGCAAGCGGACTTTCCTACGAGCAGTACTTC. It translates to CARVASGLSYEQYF.

Only one count was recorded for this clonotype. The chain has TRBV6-1 and TRBJ1-1, with 7 positions matching TRBD1. Germline assignment: CDR1 MNHNS and CDR2 SASEGT. This CDR3 contains 13 residues. J was trimmed by 4 bases and V by 3 bases; bases with no gene match: 2. The CDR3 DNA is TGTGCCAGCAGTGACCACAGGGGCACTGAAGCTTTCTTT. Protein sequence: CASSDHRGTEAFF.

Details on this clonotype: Just one base apart from a much larger clone, this may be a read error. The conserved closing phenylalanine or tryptophan is absent in this CDR3, likely reflecting a read error. The rearrangement uses TRBV9 and TRBJ2-2; the D gene is possibly TRBD2 (6 bases). Trimming cost V 0 bases and J 2 bases, with 11 bases left between them. CDR3 length: 16 residues. Germline CDR1 and CDR2: SGDLS and YYNGEE. In nucleotides, the CDR3 is TGTGCCAGCAGCGTAGGGTTAGCGGCAAACACCGGGGAGCTGTTTCTT. It codes for CASSVGLAANTGELFL.

The chain carries TRBV24-1 and TRBJ1-2; maybe TRBD1 (5 bases). The germline V gene encodes CDR1 KGHDR and CDR2 SFDVKD. The CDR3 is made up of 14 amino acids. V was cut by 3 bases and J by 12 bases, with 19 bases left in between. CDR3 in amino acids: CATSDPRDLLGNTF. The CDR3 bases are TGTGCCACCAGTGATCCTAGGGACCTACTGGGAAACACCTTC.

This clonotype was seen a single time. The rearrangement joins TRBV7-2 to TRBJ2-7; 16 positions match TRBD2. V lost 5 bases to trimming and J lost 0 bases; unmatched junction nucleotides: 4. Germline loops: CDR1 SGHTA, CDR2 FQGNSA. The CDR3 contains 17 residues. CDR3 DNA: TGTGCCAGCAGCACGGGACTAGCGGGGGGGGCCTCCTACGAGCAGTACTTC. Encoded protein: CASSTGLAGGASYEQYF.

This clonotype was observed many times. The chain has TRBV7-3 and TRBJ2-3, with D perhaps matching TRBD1 (5 bases). V was clipped by 0 bases and J by 2 bases, with 9 bases between them. The CDR3 is made up of 15 amino acids. The germline CDR1 and CDR2 sequences are SGHTA and FQGTGA. The DNA of the CDR3 is TGTGCCAGCAGCTTAACAGGGGTTCCCACAGATACGCAGTATTTT. Translation: CASSLTGVPTDTQYF.

A word on this clonotype: This could be a read error, since a much larger clone is one nucleotide away. This rearrangement joins TRBV2 to TRBJ1-2; D is uncertain. Germline V gene lookup returns CDR1 SNHLY and CDR2 FYNNEI. Trimming cost V 7 bases and J 6 bases, with 15 bases left between them. CDR3 length: 13 amino acids. The CDR3 region is CASNAVARDGYTF. The CDR3 nucleotides read TGTGCCAGCAATGCCGTTGCTAGAGATGGCTACACCTTC.

This rearrangement joins TRBV5-1 to TRBJ2-2; 12 nucleotides match TRBD2. V dropped 3 bases and J dropped 7; count of bases not matched to a gene: 7. Germline V gene data show CDR1 as SGHRS and CDR2 as YFSETQ. CDR3 length: 16 amino acids. The CDR3 sequence is CASSSSSGRAGGELFF. In DNA, the CDR3 is TGCGCCAGCAGCTCCTCTAGCGGGAGGGCCGGCGGGGAGCTGTTTTTT.

V is TRBV20-1 and J is TRBJ2-5; 10 bases align to TRBD2. CDR1 DFQATT and CDR2 SNEGSKA come from the germline V gene (reference sequence). J lost 2 bases, V lost 6 bases, and 0 bases had no gene match. The CDR3 contains 12 residues. The DNA for the CDR3 is TGCAGTGCGGGACTAGCGCAAGAGACCCAGTACTTC. It is translated as CSAGLAQETQYF.

The chain has TRBV2 and TRBJ1-2; D not certain. Looked up from germline, CDR1 is SNHLY and CDR2 is FYNNEI. This CDR3 region has 15 residues. Deletions cut 4 bases from V and 6 bases from J, with 18 bases between. The CDR3 DNA is TGTGCCAGCAGTGCCGGAAGGGAACGCGTAGATGGCTACACCTTC. Its protein is CASSAGRERVDGYTF.

This clonotype was observed a few times. The V call is TRBV7-6, the J call TRBJ1-5; TRBD1 matches 8 bases. J lost 8 bases, V lost 4 bases, and 7 bases had no gene match. Germline values: CDR1 SGHVS, CDR2 FNYEAQ. This CDR3 region has 14 residues. The CDR3 protein is CASSSGQGLEPQHF. The CDR3 DNA reads as TGTGCCAGCAGCTCCGGACAGGGATTAGAGCCCCAGCATTTT. The whole variable domain, filled in from reference TRBV7-6 and TRBJ1-5, reads GAGVSQSPRYKVTKRGQDVALRCDPISGHVSLYWYRQALGQGPEFLTYFNYEAQQDKSGLPNDRFSAERPEGSISTLTIQRTEQRDSAMYRCASSSGQGLEPQHFGDGTRLSIL.

The chain employs TRBV6-5 and TRBJ2-5; 9 nucleotides align to TRBD1. The germline V gene encodes CDR1 MNHEY and CDR2 SVGAGI. There are 17 residues in the CDR3. V gave up 7 bases and J gave up 5 bases; unmatched junction bases: 17. The CDR3 DNA follows: TGTGCCAGCATGACAGGGGGACTGGCGGGAGTCAGGGAGACCCAGTACTTC. Translating it yields CASMTGGLAGVRETQYF.

In regard to this clonotype: At one boundary the junction diverges from the germline segment, which might be a read error. The chain recombines TRBV13 with TRBJ1-2; D unclear. The germline V gene has CDR1 PRHDT and CDR2 FYEKMQ (reference sequence). The CDR3 consists of 10 residues. The CDR3 region is CASSWKPEAF. DNA for the CDR3: TGTGCCAGCAGCTGGAAACCTGAAGCTTTC.

The V and J genes are TRBV20-1 and TRBJ2-5; 8 nucleotides line up with TRBD1. The CDR3 is made up of 14 amino acids. The ends lost 3 bases at V and 6 bases at J; junction bases unmatched: 9. CDR1 is DFQATT, CDR2 SNEGSKA, per germline (reference sequence). The CDR3 DNA reads TGCAGTGCTAGCGGACAGGGCGGTCCAAAGACCCAGTACTTC. This translates into CSASGQGGPKTQYF.

For the CDR3, the DNA is TGCGCCAGCAGCGCAGGGACACCCGAAATCGGGGAGCTGTTTTTT. Protein sequence: CASSAGTPEIGELFF. V gene TRBV5-1 combines with J gene TRBJ2-2, with TRBD1 as a possible D gene (6 bases). CDR1 and CDR2 (germline): SGHRS, YFSETQ. Trimming took off 4 bases at V and 7 bases at J, with 17 bases between the two ends. This CDR3 comprises 15 residues.

Ten or more counts support this clonotype. V gene TRBV4-1 combines with J gene TRBJ2-7; D is perhaps TRBD1 (5 bases). In germline, CDR1 is MGHRA, CDR2 YSYEKL. CDR3 length equals 13 residues. V was clipped by 1 base and J by 6 bases, with 10 bases between them. CDR3 sequence: CASSQADMLEQYF. In DNA form, the CDR3 reads TGCGCCAGCAGCCAAGCGGACATGCTCGAGCAGTACTTC.

The chain recombines TRBV15 with TRBJ2-5, with D maybe TRBD1 (6 bases). The CDR3 runs to 12 residues. Between the trimmed V and J ends, which lost 3 bases and 9 bases, there was a span of 11 bases. In germline, CDR1 is LNHNV, CDR2 YYDKDF (reference sequence). The CDR3 sequence: CATSSSQGPQYF. As DNA, the CDR3 is TGTGCCACCAGCAGCTCTCAGGGGCCCCAGTACTTC.

This clonotype was recorded many times. The rearrangement uses TRBV19 and TRBJ1-1; D uncertain. With 4 bases removed from V and 4 bases from J, the gap between germline ends came to 16 bases. Germline-derived CDR1 and CDR2 are LNHDA and SQIVND (reference sequence). This CDR3 is 15 amino acids long. The CDR3 DNA follows: TGTGCCAGTAGTACCGTGCATATCAAGGTCACTGAAGCTTTCTTT. This translates into CASSTVHIKVTEAFF.

The chain recombines TRBV9 with TRBJ1-3; D unclear. The CDR3 is made up of 15 amino acids. Per the germline V gene, CDR1 is SGDLS and CDR2 is YYNGEE. V gave up 0 bases and J gave up 7 bases, with 14 bases separating them. The CDR3 spells CASSVEAGGPNTIYF. CDR3 sequence (DNA): TGTGCCAGCAGCGTAGAGGCGGGAGGCCCGAACACCATATATTTT.

Worth noting for this clonotype: No conserved phenylalanine or tryptophan is present at the end of the CDR3, so a read error is the likely explanation. It is unclear where the CDR3 begins or ends on the DNA, so no DNA is shown, and the CDR3 is as TCRdb lists it. The gene calls are TRBV4-1 and TRBJ1-4; the DNA was not compared with TRBD1, the D call given in the table. The CDR3 totals 8 residues, both ends included. CDR1 and CDR2 from the germline V gene are MGHRA and YSYEKL. CDR3 loop: CASSPGTG.